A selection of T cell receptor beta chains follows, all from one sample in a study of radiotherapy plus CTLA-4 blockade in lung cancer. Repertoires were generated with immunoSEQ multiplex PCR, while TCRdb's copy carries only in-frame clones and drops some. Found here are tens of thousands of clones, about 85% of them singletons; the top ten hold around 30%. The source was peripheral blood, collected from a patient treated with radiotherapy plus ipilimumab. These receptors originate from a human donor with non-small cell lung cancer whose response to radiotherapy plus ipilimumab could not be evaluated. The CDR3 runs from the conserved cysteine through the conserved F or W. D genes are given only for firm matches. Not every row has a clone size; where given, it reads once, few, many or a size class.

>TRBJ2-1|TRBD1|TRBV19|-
TGTGCCAGCTCCCGGATGAGGGGGCGGAATGAGCAGTTCTTC
CASSRMRGRNEQFF
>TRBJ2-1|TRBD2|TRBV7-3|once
TGTGCCAGCAGCAGGACTAGCGGTAACCTCCACCCCATAATTACCTACAATGAGCAGTTCTTC
CASSRTSGNLHPIITYNEQFF
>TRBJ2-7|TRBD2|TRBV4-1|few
TGCGCCAGCAGCCAACTAGCGGGAGGGCCGTACGAGCAGTACTTC
CASSQLAGGPYEQYF
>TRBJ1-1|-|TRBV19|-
TGTGCCAGTACTGTTGGACTGCTCGGGGGCACTGAAGCTTTCTTT
CASTVGLLGGTEAFF
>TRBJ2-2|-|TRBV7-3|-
TGTGCCAGCAGCTTGAAGGGGGGGTGGAACACCGGGGAGCTGTTTTTT
CASSLKGGWNTGELFF
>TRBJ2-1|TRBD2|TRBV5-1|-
TGCGCCAGCAGCTGGACCGGGACTAGCGGATACAATGAGCAGTTCTTC
CASSWTGTSGYNEQFF
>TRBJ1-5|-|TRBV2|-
TGTGCCAGCAGTGAAGCGGGGGCCTTAGGATCTCAGCCCCAGCATTTT
CASSEAGALGSQPQHF
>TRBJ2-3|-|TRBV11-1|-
TGTGCCAGCAGCTTACTCCCAGATACGCAGTATTTT
CASSLLPDTQYF
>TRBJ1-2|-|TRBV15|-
TGTGCCACCAGCAGAGATCGCCAGGCATATGGCTACACCTTC
CATSRDRQAYGYTF
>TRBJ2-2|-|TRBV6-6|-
TGTGCCAGCAGTTACTCCCCCGACATGAACACCGGGGAGCTGTTTTTT
CASSYSPDMNTGELFF
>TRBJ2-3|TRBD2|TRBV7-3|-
TGTGCCAGCAGCTCGCGCGGGAGGACCACAGATACGCAGTATTTT
CASSSRGRTTDTQYF
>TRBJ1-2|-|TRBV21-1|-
TGTGCCAGCAGCGATACGAAAGGGGGGGGCGGCTACACCTTC
CASSDTKGGGGYTF
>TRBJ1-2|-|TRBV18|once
TGTGCCAGCTCACCACTCACAGGCCTCTATGGCTACACCTTC
CASSPLTGLYGYTF
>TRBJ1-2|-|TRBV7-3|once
TGTGCCAGCGGCAGTCTGACTGACTATGGCTACACCTTC
CASGSLTDYGYTF
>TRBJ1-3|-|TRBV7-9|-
TGTGCCAGCAGCTCTCAGGCTCGCTCTGGAAACACCATATATTTT
CASSSQARSGNTIYF
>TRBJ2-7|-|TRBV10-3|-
TGTGCCATCAGGCGTTTGGGGAGTGAGCAGTACTTC
CAIRRLGSEQYF
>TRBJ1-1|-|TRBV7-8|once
TGTGCCAGCAGCTCCCAACAGGGGAACACTGAAGCTTTCTTT
CASSSQQGNTEAFF
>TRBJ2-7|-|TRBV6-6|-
TGTGCCAGCAGCTCGGACAGACTAAAGACCTACGAGCAGTACTTC
CASSSDRLKTYEQYF
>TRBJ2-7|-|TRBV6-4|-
TGTGCCAGCAGTGACTCCCTACGGTCAGGCGTTTACGAGCAGTACTTC
CASSDSLRSGVYEQYF
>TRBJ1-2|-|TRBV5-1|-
TGCGCCAGCAGCTTGGTAGCGCAGTCGGGCTACACCTTC
CASSLVAQSGYTF
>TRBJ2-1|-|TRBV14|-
TGTGCCAGCAGCCAAGGAACCGTCCGCGGTGAGCAGTTCTTC
CASSQGTVRGEQFF
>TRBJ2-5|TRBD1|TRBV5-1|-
TGCGCCAGCTCAGGGCAGGGGGCAGAGACCCAGTACTTC
CASSGQGAETQYF
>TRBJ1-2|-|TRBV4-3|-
TGCGCCAGCAGCCAAGATTGGACTGACCTATATGGCTACACCTTC
CASSQDWTDLYGYTF
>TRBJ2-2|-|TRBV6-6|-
TGTGCCAGCAGTTACTCTTCGGGATCCGCCCGGGAGCTGTTTTTT
CASSYSSGSARELFF
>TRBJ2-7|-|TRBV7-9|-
TGTGCCAGCAGCTTATCGGGGGCCTACGAGCAGTACTTC
CASSLSGAYEQYF
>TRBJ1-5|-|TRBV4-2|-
TGTGCCAGCAGCCAAGATGGGGCGAGCCCCCAGCATTTT
CASSQDGASPQHF
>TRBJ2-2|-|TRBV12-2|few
TGTGCAAGTCGCTTAGTTTCTAGCGGGGTGAACACCGGGGAGCTGTTTTTT
CASRLVSSGVNTGELFF
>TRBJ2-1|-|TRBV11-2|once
TGTGCCAGCAGCCAACGGGGTCTGAATGAGCAGTTCTTC
CASSQRGLNEQFF
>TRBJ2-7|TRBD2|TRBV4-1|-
TGCGCCAGCAGCCAGGAGGGGGGACTAGCGGGGAGTTCGGGGGAGCAGTACTTC
CASSQEGGLAGSSGEQYF
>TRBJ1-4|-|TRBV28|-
TGTGCCAGCACACCTCACAGGGCCCCGAATGAAAAACTGTTTTTT
CASTPHRAPNEKLFF
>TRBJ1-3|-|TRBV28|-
TGTGCCAGCAGCACCCCAGCGGGTTATAGGGGAGACACCATATATTTT
CASSTPAGYRGDTIYF
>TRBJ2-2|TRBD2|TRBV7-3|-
TGTGCCAGCAGCTTAACGGCGGGAGGGATAACCGGGGAGCTGTTTTTT
CASSLTAGGITGELFF
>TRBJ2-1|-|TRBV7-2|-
TGTGCCAGCAGCTTAGCCTTAAACAATGAGCAGTTCTTC
CASSLALNNEQFF
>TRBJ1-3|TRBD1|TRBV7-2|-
TGTGCCAGCAGCTTAGCGGGGACAGCCTCTGGAAACACCATATATTTT
CASSLAGTASGNTIYF
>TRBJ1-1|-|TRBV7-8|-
TGTGCCAGCAGCTTAGACTGGAGGGGAAAGGACACTGAAGCTTTCTTT
CASSLDWRGKDTEAFF
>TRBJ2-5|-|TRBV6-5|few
TGTGCCAGCCGGTCGCAGCGGAGGCGGGAGACCCAGTACTTC
CASRSQRRRETQYF
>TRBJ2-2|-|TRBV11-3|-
TGTGCCAGCAGCTCTCAGGGGACCGGGGAGCTGTTTTTT
CASSSQGTGELFF
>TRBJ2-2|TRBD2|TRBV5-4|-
TGTGCCAGCAGCCCGGGATACGCTAGCGGGAACACCGGGGAGCTGTTTTTT
CASSPGYASGNTGELFF
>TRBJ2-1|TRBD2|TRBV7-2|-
TGTGCCAGCAGCTCCGAGGGACTAGCGGTATACAATGAGCAGTTCTTC
CASSSEGLAVYNEQFF
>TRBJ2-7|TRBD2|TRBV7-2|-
TGTGCCAGCAGCTTAGCAGCCAGCGGGAGATATTACGAGCAGTACTTC
CASSLAASGRYYEQYF
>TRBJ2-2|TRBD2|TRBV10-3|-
TGTGCCATCAGTCTAGCGGACTCCACCGGGGAGCTGTTTTTT
CAISLADSTGELFF
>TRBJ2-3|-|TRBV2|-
TGTGCCAGCAGTGAAGCTAGCCGACGCACAGATACGCAGTATTTT
CASSEASRRTDTQYF
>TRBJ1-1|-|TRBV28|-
TGTGCCAGCAGTCCCCTCGACAGGCCCCGGACTGAAGCTTTCTTT
CASSPLDRPRTEAFF
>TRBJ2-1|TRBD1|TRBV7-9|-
TGTGCCAGCGGGCAGGCTACGGGACAGTACAATGAGCAGTTCTTC
CASGQATGQYNEQFF
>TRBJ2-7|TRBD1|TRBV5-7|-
TGTGCCAGCAGAGGACAGGGGGCAAGCGAGCAGTACTTC
CASRGQGASEQYF
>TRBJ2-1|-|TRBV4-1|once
TGCGCCAGCAGCCTGTCCTCGACAGGCAATGAGCAGTTCTTC
CASSLSSTGNEQFF
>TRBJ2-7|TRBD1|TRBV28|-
TGTGCCAGCAGTCCCACAAAGGGGGCAGGCCGCTCCTACGAGCAGTACTTC
CASSPTKGAGRSYEQYF
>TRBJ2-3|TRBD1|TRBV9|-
TGTGCCAGCAGCGTAGTGAGTGGTAGGGGGACAGATACGCAATATTTT
CASSVVSGRGTDTQYF
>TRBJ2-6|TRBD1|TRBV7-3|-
TGTGCCAGCAGCTTAGTGGGACAGGGATTAGGTTCTGGGGCCAACGTCCTGACTTTC
CASSLVGQGLGSGANVLTF
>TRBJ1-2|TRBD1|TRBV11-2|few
TGTGCCAGCAGCTTAGATGTTAGTAGACAGGGAATCCGGAGGGGCTACACCTTC
CASSLDVSRQGIRRGYTF
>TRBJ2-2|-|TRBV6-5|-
TGTGCCAGCAGGGCGGGGACCGGGGAGCTGTTTTTT
CASRAGTGELFF
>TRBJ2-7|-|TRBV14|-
TGTGCCAGCAGCCCAACCTTTTCCCAGTATGGGAGCTACGAGCAGTACTTC
CASSPTFSQYGSYEQYF